A selection of T cell receptor beta chains follows, all from one sample in a study of long-term antiretroviral therapy in people with HIV. The repertoire was sequenced with immunoSEQ multiplex PCR; TCRdb's copy has only in-frame clones and lacks some. The profile covers 25,000 to 30,000 clones, with over 70% appearing a single time and around 10% taken by the ten largest. The source material was unsorted PBMCs, sampled 2.1 years after starting antiretroviral therapy. The receptors originated from a man aged 25 to 40 with HIV. CDR3s include the opening cysteine and the closing phenylalanine or tryptophan. Each record gives: clone size, D gene, V gene, J gene, CDR3 DNA, CDR3 protein. D genes are given only for firm matches. Expanded clones are given a class, and other clones once, few, many or no size at all.

>NA|NA|TRBV28|TRBJ1-1
TGTGCCAGCAGTTTAGGGGTTGAAGCTTTCTTT
CASSLGVEAFF
>NA|NA|TRBV18|TRBJ2-4
TGTGCCAGCTCACCCTCAGGAGCCAAAAACATTCAGTATTTC
CASSPSGAKNIQYF
>once|NA|TRBV9|TRBJ2-1
TGTGCCAGCAGCCCACAGGGTAAGGACAATGAGCAGTTCTTC
CASSPQGKDNEQFF
>NA|NA|TRBV11-2|TRBJ2-7
TGTGCCAGCCTCAGGGGGAGGGACTACGAGCAGTACTTC
CASLRGRDYEQYF
>NA|TRBD2|TRBV5-1|TRBJ2-5
TGCGCCAGCAGCTTATCAGCGGGGGGCCCGGAGACCCAGTACTTC
CASSLSAGGPETQYF
>NA|NA|TRBV5-1|TRBJ1-6
TGCGCCAGCAGCTTGGAACAGGGAAATAATTCACCCCTCCACTTT
CASSLEQGNNSPLHF
>NA|NA|TRBV14|TRBJ1-1
TGTGCCAGCAGCCAAGTCGCAGGCCCCGCTGAAGCTTTCTTT
CASSQVAGPAEAFF
>NA|TRBD1|TRBV28|TRBJ1-5
TGTGCCAGCAGTTCGCCCACGGGACAGGGATATCAGCCCCAGCATTTT
CASSSPTGQGYQPQHF
>NA|NA|TRBV6-5|TRBJ2-2
TGTGCCAGCAGTTACGGGAGCGGCACCGGGGAGCTGTTTTTT
CASSYGSGTGELFF
>NA|TRBD2|TRBV27|TRBJ2-7
TGTGCCAGCTCGGGACTAGCGGGGGCGATCTACGAGCAGTACTTC
CASSGLAGAIYEQYF